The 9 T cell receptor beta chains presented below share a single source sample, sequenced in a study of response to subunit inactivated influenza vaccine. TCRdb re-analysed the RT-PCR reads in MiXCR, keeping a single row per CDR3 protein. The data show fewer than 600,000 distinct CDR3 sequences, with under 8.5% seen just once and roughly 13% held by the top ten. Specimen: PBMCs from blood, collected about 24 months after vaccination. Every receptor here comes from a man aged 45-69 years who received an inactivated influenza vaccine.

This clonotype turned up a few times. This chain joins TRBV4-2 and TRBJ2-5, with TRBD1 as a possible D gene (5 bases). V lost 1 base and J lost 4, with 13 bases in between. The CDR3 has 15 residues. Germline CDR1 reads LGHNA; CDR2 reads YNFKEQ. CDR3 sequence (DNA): TGTGCCAGCAGCCAAGGTCCAGGGTACATAGAGACCCAGTACTTC. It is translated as CASSQGPGYIETQYF.

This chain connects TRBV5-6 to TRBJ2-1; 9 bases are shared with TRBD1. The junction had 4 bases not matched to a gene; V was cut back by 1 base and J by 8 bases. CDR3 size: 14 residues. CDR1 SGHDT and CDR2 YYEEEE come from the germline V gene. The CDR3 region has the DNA TGTGCCAGCAGCTTGAGGGACAGGGACTATGAGCAGTTCTTC. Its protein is CASSLRDRDYEQFF.

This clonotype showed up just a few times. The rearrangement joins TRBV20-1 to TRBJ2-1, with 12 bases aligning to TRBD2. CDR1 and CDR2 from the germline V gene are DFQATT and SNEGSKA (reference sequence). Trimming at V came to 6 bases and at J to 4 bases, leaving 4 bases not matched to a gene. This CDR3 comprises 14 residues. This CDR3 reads CSADGTSGYNEQFF. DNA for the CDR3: TGCAGTGCGGACGGGACTAGCGGGTACAATGAGCAGTTCTTC.

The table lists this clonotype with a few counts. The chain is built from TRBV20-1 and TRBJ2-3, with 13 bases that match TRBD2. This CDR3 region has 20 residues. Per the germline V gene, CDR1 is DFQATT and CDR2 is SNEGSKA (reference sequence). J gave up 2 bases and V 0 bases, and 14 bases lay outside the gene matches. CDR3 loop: CSAREFLGLAGVLTTDTQYF. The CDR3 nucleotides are TGCAGTGCTAGAGAGTTCCTCGGACTAGCGGGAGTTCTTACCACAGATACGCAGTATTTT.

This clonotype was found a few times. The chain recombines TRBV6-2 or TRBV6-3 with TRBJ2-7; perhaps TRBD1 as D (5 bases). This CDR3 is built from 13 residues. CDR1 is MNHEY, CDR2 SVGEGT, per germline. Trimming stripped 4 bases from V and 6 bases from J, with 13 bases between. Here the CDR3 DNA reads TGTGCCAGCAGTTTCTCGGACACTTTCGAGCAGTACTTC. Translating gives CASSFSDTFEQYF.

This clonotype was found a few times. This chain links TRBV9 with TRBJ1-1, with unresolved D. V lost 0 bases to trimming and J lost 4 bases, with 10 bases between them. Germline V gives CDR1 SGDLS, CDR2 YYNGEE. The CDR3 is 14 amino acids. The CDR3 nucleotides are TGTGCCAGCAGCGTAGCCCCGGTGGGCACTGAAGCTTTCTTT. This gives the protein CASSVAPVGTEAFF.

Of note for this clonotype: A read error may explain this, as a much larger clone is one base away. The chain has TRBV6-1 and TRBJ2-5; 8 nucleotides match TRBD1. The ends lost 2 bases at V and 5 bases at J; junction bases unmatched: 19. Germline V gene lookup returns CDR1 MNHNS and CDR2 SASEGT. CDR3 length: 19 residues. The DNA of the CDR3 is TGTGCCAGCAGTGAAAACAGGGGGACAGAGGAGTTCGGCGACGAGACCCAGTACTTC. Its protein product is CASSENRGTEEFGDETQYF.

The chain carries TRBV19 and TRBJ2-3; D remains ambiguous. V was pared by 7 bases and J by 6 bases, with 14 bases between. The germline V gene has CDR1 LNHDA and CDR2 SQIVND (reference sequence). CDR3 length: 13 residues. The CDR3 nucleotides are TGTGCCAGTAAAGGACGGGCACTGGATACGCAGTATTTT. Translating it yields CASKGRALDTQYF.

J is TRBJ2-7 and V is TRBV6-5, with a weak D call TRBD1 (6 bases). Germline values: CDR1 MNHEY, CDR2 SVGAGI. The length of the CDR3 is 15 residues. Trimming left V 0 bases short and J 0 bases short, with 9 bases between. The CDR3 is CASSYSGTTSYEQYF. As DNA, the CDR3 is TGTGCCAGCAGTTACTCGGGGACAACCTCCTACGAGCAGTACTTC.